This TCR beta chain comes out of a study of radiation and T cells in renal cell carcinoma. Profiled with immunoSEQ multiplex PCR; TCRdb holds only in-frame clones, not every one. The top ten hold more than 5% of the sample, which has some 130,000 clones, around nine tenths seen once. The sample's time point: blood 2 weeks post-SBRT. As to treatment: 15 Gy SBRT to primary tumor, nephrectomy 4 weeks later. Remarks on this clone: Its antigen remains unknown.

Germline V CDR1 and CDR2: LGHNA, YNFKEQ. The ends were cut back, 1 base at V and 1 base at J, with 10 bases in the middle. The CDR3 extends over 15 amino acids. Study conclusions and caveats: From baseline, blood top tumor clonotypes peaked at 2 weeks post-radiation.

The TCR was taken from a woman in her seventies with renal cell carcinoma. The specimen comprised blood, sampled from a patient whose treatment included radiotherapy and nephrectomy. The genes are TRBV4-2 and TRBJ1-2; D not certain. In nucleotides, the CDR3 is TGTGCCAGCAGCCAAGGCGACACCGGTAACTATGGCTACACCTTC. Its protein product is CASSQGDTGNYGYTF.